This record looks at one TCR beta chain sequence and its context. This sample's time point: after dendritic cell vaccination, including at tumor progression/relapse. There are 16 residues in the CDR3. From germline, CDR1 is MGHRA and CDR2 YSYEKL. J gave up 4 bases and V 4 bases, and 10 bases lay outside the gene matches. The data were taken from a study of glioma-infiltrating T cells after dendritic cell vaccination. Produced via immunoSEQ multiplex PCR; TCRdb's table is partial and in-frame only. In the table there are 55,000 to 75,000 clones, roughly 80% of which are singletons. The sequencing used blood, collected after dendritic cell vaccination. The V gene is TRBV4-1, the J gene TRBJ2-7; TRBD1 matches at 10 bases. The clonotype was recovered from a human donor with glioblastoma. In nucleotides, the CDR3 is TGCGCCAGCAGCCTGCTTCCCGGGACAGGGGCTTACGAGCAGTACTTC. Translated, it gives CASSLLPGTGAYEQYF.